Sequencing of this T cell receptor (beta chain) was carried out in a study of cytomegalovirus exposure and HLA in healthy donors. Findings and limits, study-wide: For cytomegalovirus status, the classifier reportedly gave diagnoses with high specificity and sensitivity. Rarity characterized most TCR sequences, yet some public TCRs appeared in many donors.

The CDR3 contains 15 residues. Trimming took 1 base from V and 2 from J; bases not matched to a gene: 2. Germline V gene data show CDR1 as GTSNPN and CDR2 as SVGIG (reference sequence). The repertoire was sequenced with immunoSEQ multiplex PCR; TCRdb's copy has only in-frame clones and lacks some. Seen here are about 260,000 clones, roughly 87% observed once, and the top ten hold 3% to 3.5%. A word on this clone: Its antigen remains unknown.

Sample: PBMCs. The clonotype originates from a woman in her 30s in good health and CMV-seronegative. This sequence joins TRBV30 and TRBJ2-3; 11 positions agree with TRBD2. The chain's CDR3 is CAWSEGLADTDTQYF. DNA for the CDR3: TGTGCCTGGAGTGAGGGACTAGCGGACACAGATACGCAGTATTTT.